Listed below are T cell receptor beta chains from one sample, sequenced in a study of control samples from healthy donors and cancer patients. The table came from immunoSEQ multiplex PCR; TCRdb's copy has only in-frame clones and leaves some out. The table has 110,000 to 150,000 clones, roughly 89% seen once; the top ten hold 5.5% to 9%. Sequencing was done on a sample of blood. The receptors here all came from a man younger than 35 in good health. The CDR3 runs from the conserved cysteine through the conserved F or W. The D gene is left open where the match is weak.

TRBV6-5	-	TRBJ2-7	CASSYSRGGDEQYF
TRBV5-1	TRBD2	TRBJ2-3	CASSLLGTSGGVLTDTQYF
TRBV4-2	TRBD1	TRBJ1-2	CASSQDLDRDGYTF
TRBV11-1	TRBD1	TRBJ2-7	CASSLLGQGAYEQYF
TRBV29-1	TRBD1	TRBJ2-5	CSVGDPRTGGAKTQYF
TRBV9	TRBD2	TRBJ2-5	CASSAGLADQETQYF
TRBV27	-	TRBJ2-7	CASSSQTGSYEQYF
TRBV28	-	TRBJ1-5	CASSLTAYSNQPQHF
TRBV19	-	TRBJ1-1	CASNTRVLNTEAFF
TRBV19	TRBD2	TRBJ2-5	CASSLGLAGAPEALETQYF
TRBV6-1	-	TRBJ1-2	CASSELGSPTYGYTF
TRBV29-1	-	TRBJ2-1	CSAGAGGSYNEQFF
TRBV7-3	-	TRBJ2-3	CASSIIGEGGTDTQYF
TRBV7-2	TRBD1	TRBJ2-5	CASSTDRGQTQYF
TRBV7-9	-	TRBJ1-4	CASRGVREKLFF
TRBV19	-	TRBJ2-1	CASSIGASYPNEQFF
TRBV28	-	TRBJ2-1	CASRSALTYNEQFF
TRBV27	TRBD2	TRBJ2-3	CASSLLAGGTDTQYF